This entry lists 8 T cell receptor beta chains sequenced from one sample in a study of blood T cells in healthy people across ages. Using a J-beta primer mix together with a sample-barcoded 5' primer, a second PCR was run for about 7 to 12 cycles. One entry per CDR3 protein, called by TCRdb with MiXCR from the 5' RACE reads. The data hold over a million distinct CDR3 sequences, with roughly two fifths observed a single time. The sample consisted of blood. Receptors were obtained from a young woman in good health.

V and J are TRBV6-2 or TRBV6-3 and TRBJ2-1; D not resolved. The germline CDR1 and CDR2 sequences are MNHEY and SVGEGT. With 2 bases removed from V and 8 bases from J, the gap between germline ends came to 7 bases. The CDR3 is made up of 12 amino acids. CDR3 protein: CASSYAAHEQFF. The CDR3 DNA reads TGTGCCAGCAGTTACGCGGCTCATGAGCAGTTCTTC.

The chain couples TRBV27 to TRBJ2-3; possibly TRBD1 for D (6 bases). The CDR3 loop spans 13 amino acids. Trimming removed 8 bases from V and 9 bases from J, with 18 bases in between. Germline-derived CDR1 and CDR2 are MNHEY and SMNVEV (reference sequence). Here the CDR3 DNA reads TGTGCCAGCGGCCCAGCAGGGGCCGGCACGCAGTATTTT. It yields the protein CASGPAGAGTQYF.

The CDR3 loop is CASSLFTSGVGSSYNEQFF. CDR3 coding DNA: TGTGCCAGCAGCCTGTTTACTAGCGGGGTAGGAAGCTCCTACAATGAGCAGTTCTTC. The chain is built from TRBV7-6 and TRBJ2-1, with 10 positions matching TRBD2. J was trimmed by 0 bases and V by 5 bases; bases with no gene match: 13. The CDR3 extends over 19 amino acids. Germline V gene sequence: CDR1 SGHVS, CDR2 FNYEAQ.

This clonotype was seen a handful of times. The chain links TRBV28 to TRBJ2-7; D remains unclear. Gene TRBJ2-5 matches the end of the DNA better, so the J call may be wrong. The CDR3 length is 12 residues. Per germline, CDR1 MDHEN and CDR2 SYDVKM. The CDR3 loop is CASSPVVGTQYF. In DNA, the CDR3 is TGTGCCAGCAGCCCGGTCGTCGGGACCCAGTACTTC.

This clonotype was seen a handful of times. The J gene is TRBJ1-2, the V gene TRBV7-2, with a tentative D call TRBD1 (5 bases). The CDR3 is made up of 15 amino acids. Trimming removed 1 base from V and 3 bases from J, with 12 bases in between. Germline CDR1 is SGHTA and CDR2 is FQGNSA. Here the CDR3 reads CASSLDSGSYYGYTF. CDR3 DNA sequence: TGTGCCAGCAGCTTAGATTCAGGGTCCTACTATGGCTACACCTTC.

In this sample, this clonotype turned up many times. The chain has TRBV6-5 and TRBJ1-4; 7 nucleotides match TRBD1. Trimming at V came to 6 bases and at J to 7 bases, leaving 5 bases not matched to a gene. Germline V gene sequence: CDR1 MNHEY, CDR2 SVGAGI. The CDR3 sequence is 13 residues long. CDR3 in amino acids: CASRPGTVEKLFF. In DNA, the CDR3 is TGTGCCAGCAGGCCTGGGACAGTTGAAAAACTGTTTTTT.

V is TRBV25-1 and J is TRBJ2-3, with D unclear. The ends were cut back, 4 bases at V and 7 bases at J, with 6 bases in the middle. Germline V gene data show CDR1 as MGHDK and CDR2 as SYGVNS. CDR3 length equals 11 residues. DNA for the CDR3: TGTGCCAGCAGTGTCCAAAATACGCAGTATTTT. This sequence encodes CASSVQNTQYF.

V is TRBV12-3 or TRBV12-4 and J is TRBJ1-5; perhaps TRBD1 as D (5 bases). The CDR3 totals 17 residues. Trimming removed 6 bases at V and 1 base at J, with 19 bases between. The CDR3 loop is CASSNHYQGRSNQPQHF. Here the CDR3 DNA reads TGTGCCAGCAGCAATCACTACCAGGGACGGAGCAATCAGCCCCAGCATTTT.